The 7 T cell receptor beta chains below come from one sample, sequenced in a study of OX40 agonist ivuxolimab in advanced cancers. TCRdb's table, derived via immunoSEQ multiplex PCR, lists solely in-frame clones and lacks some. The data contain about 53,000 clones, about four fifths of them singletons. This specimen consisted of CD4+ or CD8+ T cells sorted from blood, obtained in a trial of the OX40 agonist ivuxolimab. These receptors came from an adult with an advanced solid tumor such as melanoma, head and neck, liver or kidney cancer.

This chain uses TRBV5-8 with TRBJ2-5, with D tentatively TRBD2 (5 bases). The CDR3 totals 14 residues. V shed 0 bases and J shed 3 bases, with 9 bases lying between them. CDR1 and CDR2 from the germline V gene are SGHTS and YDEGEE. CDR3 coding DNA: TGTGCCAGCAGCTTGGTGTGGCGGGAAGAGACCCAGTACTTC. Translation: CASSLVWREETQYF.

The chain combines TRBV6-5 with TRBJ2-2; D not certain. The CDR3 totals 15 residues. Germline V gene data show CDR1 as MNHEY and CDR2 as SVGAGI. Trimming removed 2 bases at V and 2 bases at J, with 9 bases between. The CDR3 loop is CASSYRESNTGELFF. Written as DNA, the CDR3 is TGTGCCAGCAGTTACCGAGAGTCCAACACCGGGGAGCTGTTTTTT.

The genes are TRBV5-1 and TRBJ2-5; no clear D. CDR1 and CDR2 (germline): SGHRS, YFSETQ. The CDR3 spans 13 residues. Deletions cut 3 bases from V and 4 bases from J, with 10 bases between. Here the CDR3 reads CASSYSRIETQYF. The DNA for the CDR3 is TGCGCCAGCAGCTACAGCAGGATAGAGACCCAGTACTTC.

This chain links TRBV2 with TRBJ2-2; D is unclear. CDR1 is SNHLY, CDR2 FYNNEI, per germline. The V and J ends lost 6 bases and 7 bases respectively, with 12 bases between them. The CDR3 contains 13 residues. CDR3 sequence (DNA): TGTGCCAGCAGGACCTTTAGGCACGGGGAGCTGTTTTTT. Translation: CASRTFRHGELFF.

The chain uses TRBV14 and TRBJ2-1, with D uncertain. CDR3 size: 16 residues. Deletions cut 1 base from V and 7 bases from J, with 17 bases between. Germline CDR1 is SGHDN and CDR2 is FVKESK. The CDR3 protein is CASSQVLGAVRNEQFF. In DNA form, the CDR3 reads TGTGCCAGCAGCCAAGTTTTAGGAGCTGTTAGGAATGAGCAGTTCTTC.

Here the CDR3 reads CAWTPNSGNTIYF. CDR3 DNA sequence: TGTGCCTGGACTCCAAACTCTGGAAACACCATATATTTT. The chain joins TRBV30 to TRBJ1-3; the D is unclear. In germline, CDR1 is GTSNPN, CDR2 SVGIG (reference sequence). CDR3 length equals 13 residues. Trimming shortened V by 4 bases and J by 0 bases, and 7 bases separated the two germline ends.

This sequence joins TRBV18 and TRBJ2-1, with 8 bases that match TRBD2. V shed 0 bases and J 7 bases; nucleotides not matched to a gene: 5. This CDR3 contains 15 residues. Germline CDR1 KGHSH, CDR2 LQKENI. The chain's CDR3 is CASSPPGTRRNEQFF. CDR3 sequence (DNA): TGTGCCAGCTCACCACCTGGGACTAGGAGGAATGAGCAGTTCTTC.